These 30 T cell receptor beta chains came from one sample sequenced in a study of blood T cell repertoires in COVID-19. Assay used: immunoSEQ multiplex PCR; TCRdb lists only in-frame clones, some missing. The table has under 300,000 clones, 80% to 95% seen once; the top ten hold approximately 2%. Sequencing was done on a sample of PBMCs or T cells enriched from blood (not recorded which). These receptors were obtained from a woman aged 18-30 years who had recovered from COVID-19.

This chain links TRBV24-1 with TRBJ1-3; unclear D gene. CDR1 is KGHDR, CDR2 SFDVKD, per germline. Trimming shortened V by 3 bases and J by 3 bases, and 2 bases separated the two germline ends. CDR3 size: 12 residues. CDR3 DNA: TGTGCCACCAGTGATCGTGGAAACACCATATATTTT. Its translation is CATSDRGNTIYF.

The V gene is TRBV7-9, the J gene TRBJ1-3; D not certain. V lost 5 bases to trimming and J lost 1 base, with 12 bases between them. CDR1 SEHNR and CDR2 FQNEAQ come from the germline V gene (reference sequence). The CDR3 has 15 amino acids. As DNA, the CDR3 is TGTGCCAGCAGCCGAGTCCCAGGATCTGGAAACACCATATATTTT. Amino acids: CASSRVPGSGNTIYF.

This chain uses TRBV5-4 with TRBJ1-1; D is undetermined. The CDR3 is 12 amino acids. Trimming removed 0 bases at V and 2 bases at J, with 2 bases between. Germline CDR1 is SGHNT and CDR2 is YYREEE (reference sequence). This CDR3 reads CASSLANTEAFF. DNA of the CDR3: TGTGCCAGCAGCTTGGCAAACACTGAAGCTTTCTTT.

V and J are TRBV5-1 and TRBJ2-1, with 8 nucleotides matching TRBD1. The J segment lost 8 bases and the V segment lost 4 bases, leaving 11 bases of the junction unmatched. The CDR3 consists of 15 residues. CDR1 and CDR2 (germline): SGHRS, YFSETQ. CDR3: CASSPLQGDYHEQFF. CDR3 nucleotide sequence: TGCGCCAGCAGCCCATTACAGGGGGATTACCATGAGCAGTTCTTC.

In DNA, the CDR3 is TGCAGCTACGAGGCCTACAATGAGCAGTTCTTC. It is translated as CSYEAYNEQFF. The chain links TRBV20-1 to TRBJ2-1; unclear D gene. In germline, CDR1 is DFQATT, CDR2 SNEGSKA (reference sequence). The CDR3 totals 11 residues.

This clone was seen once. This chain joins TRBV5-5 and TRBJ1-2; 7 nucleotides agree with TRBD1. Per the germline V gene, CDR1 is SGHKS and CDR2 is YYEKEE (reference sequence). The CDR3 covers 14 residues. The J segment lost 4 bases and the V segment lost 0 bases, leaving 3 bases of the junction unmatched. CDR3 sequence: CASSLDRGIYGYTF. CDR3 sequence (DNA): TGTGCCAGCAGCTTGGACAGGGGCATCTATGGCTACACCTTC.

The rearrangement uses TRBV9 and TRBJ2-2; TRBD2 matches at 7 bases. With V trimmed by 0 bases and J by 2 bases, 7 bases remained unmatched. This CDR3 spans 17 amino acids. Germline V gives CDR1 SGDLS, CDR2 YYNGEE. CDR3 amino acids: CASSVGEGGRNTGELFF. The CDR3 DNA reads as TGTGCCAGCAGCGTAGGAGAGGGAGGGCGTAACACCGGGGAGCTGTTTTTT.

V and J are TRBV3-1 (or the pseudogene TRBV3-2) and TRBJ1-5; no definite D call. The germline gives CDR1 LGHDT, CDR2 YNNKEL (reference sequence). Trimming took 4 bases from V and 3 from J, leaving 19 bases between them. The length of the CDR3 is 17 residues. This CDR3 is CASSPSGGPGNNQPQHF. CDR3 coding DNA: TGTGCCAGCAGCCCATCAGGAGGCCCAGGAAACAATCAGCCCCAGCATTTT.

CDR3 region: CASSLTHLQTQYF. Here the CDR3 DNA reads TGTGCCAGCAGCTTAACTCATCTACAGACCCAGTACTTC. This rearrangement joins TRBV11-2 to TRBJ2-5, with unresolved D. Germline values: CDR1 SGHAT, CDR2 FQNNGV. The CDR3 runs to 13 residues. The V end lost 2 bases, the J end lost 6 bases, and 10 bases lay between the germline ends.

The J gene is TRBJ2-5, the V gene TRBV2; D is ambiguous. The CDR3 loop spans 12 amino acids. V shed 6 bases and J shed 4 bases, with 9 bases lying between them. Germline CDR1 SNHLY, CDR2 FYNNEI. CDR3 bases: TGTGCCAGCAGAGCGTTTGGAGAGACCCAGTACTTC. This encodes CASRAFGETQYF.

The genes are TRBV6-2 or TRBV6-3 and TRBJ2-7, with a weak D call TRBD1 (5 bases). The CDR3 runs 13 residues. Germline V gene data show CDR1 as MNHEY and CDR2 as SVGEGT. V was clipped by 0 bases and J by 2 bases, with 5 bases between them. The CDR3 DNA sequence: TGTGCCAGCAGTTACTCGGACACCTACGAGCAGTACTTC. Translation: CASSYSDTYEQYF.

This chain joins TRBV6-2 or TRBV6-3 and TRBJ2-5; no clear D gene. The CDR3 extends over 12 amino acids. Trimming pared 2 bases from V and 7 bases from J, leaving 8 bases between. Germline CDR1 reads MNHEY; CDR2 reads SVGEGT. The DNA of the CDR3 is TGTGCCAGCAGTTACGGCTCTGGGACCCAGTACTTC. This encodes CASSYGSGTQYF.

In its sample, this clone was seen a few times. The V and J genes are TRBV2 and TRBJ2-7; no reliable D call. Germline V gene sequence: CDR1 SNHLY, CDR2 FYNNEI. The CDR3 consists of 13 residues. V was cut by 0 bases and J by 8 bases, with 11 bases left in between. The CDR3 DNA reads TGTGCCAGCAGTGAAGCCAGAAATCTCCAGCAGTACTTC. This gives the protein CASSEARNLQQYF.

The J gene is TRBJ1-2, the V gene TRBV6-5; tentatively, D is TRBD1 (6 bases). CDR1 and CDR2 (germline): MNHEY, SVGAGI. CDR3 length: 15 residues. V lost 2 bases and J lost 2, with 12 bases in between. The CDR3 region is CASSYGGQSNYGYTF. DNA for the CDR3: TGTGCCAGCAGTTACGGAGGACAGTCCAACTATGGCTACACCTTC.

The chain recombines TRBV18 with TRBJ1-5; 7 nucleotides match TRBD1. After removal of 4 bases from V and 5 bases from J, the junction contained 5 bases not matched to a gene. This CDR3 is built from 14 residues. Germline V lookup: CDR1 KGHSH, CDR2 LQKENI. Here the CDR3 DNA reads TGTGCCAGCTCACGAGACAGGGCGTATCAGCCCCAGCATTTT. Translating it yields CASSRDRAYQPQHF. The full variable domain, its missing parts supplied by reference TRBV18 and TRBJ1-5, is NAGVMQNPRHLVRRRGQEARLRCSPMKGHSHVYWYRQLPEEGLKFMVYLQKENIIDESGMPKERFSAEFPKEGPSILRIQQVVRGDSAAYFCASSRDRAYQPQHFGDGTRLSIL.

Here the CDR3 DNA reads TGTGCCAGCAGCTTCGCGGAACATAGCAATCAGCCCCAGCATTTT. It specifies CASSFAEHSNQPQHF. The genes are TRBV7-9 and TRBJ1-5; D call uncertain. The CDR3 is made up of 15 amino acids. CDR1 and CDR2 from the germline V gene are SEHNR and FQNEAQ (reference sequence). Trimming left V 3 bases short and J 0 bases short, with 9 bases between. Combining the CDR3 with reference TRBV7-9 and TRBJ1-5 gives the whole variable domain DTGVSQNPRHKITKRGQNVTFRCDPISEHNRLYWYRQTLGQGPEFLTYFQNEAQLEKSRLLSDRFSAERPKGSFSTLEIQRTEQGDSAMYLCASSFAEHSNQPQHFGDGTRLSIL.

V and J are TRBV4-1 and TRBJ2-7; TRBD1 might be the D (6 bases). V lost 4 bases and J lost 0, with 10 bases in between. Germline V CDR1 and CDR2: MGHRA, YSYEKL. CDR3 length equals 14 residues. CDR3 in DNA: TGCGCCAGCAGCCTTGGGGGCAGCTCCTACGAGCAGTACTTC. Translation: CASSLGGSSYEQYF.

This clone was recorded once. The chain recombines TRBV7-2 with TRBJ2-5; tentative D call: TRBD1 (5 bases). Germline lookup yields CDR1 SGHTA and CDR2 FQGNSA. The V and J ends lost 1 base and 5 bases respectively, with 5 bases between them. CDR3 length equals 12 residues. DNA of the CDR3: TGTGCCAGCAGCTTAGACAGGGAGACCCAGTACTTC. Encoded protein: CASSLDRETQYF.

This clone was seen a single time. CDR3 bases: TGTGCCAGCTCACCACCGGGTAATAGCGGGAGAAGGTACGAGCAGTACTTC. It translates to CASSPPGNSGRRYEQYF. This chain joins TRBV18 and TRBJ2-7; 9 bases are shared with TRBD2. After removal of 0 bases from V and 4 bases from J, the junction contained 10 bases not matched to a gene. Germline V gene lookup returns CDR1 KGHSH and CDR2 LQKENI. This CDR3 is built from 17 residues.

The chain has TRBV28 and TRBJ2-7; TRBD2 aligns across 10 bases. Germline trimming cut 2 bases from V and 6 bases from J; bases unmatched to any gene: 16. The germline gives CDR1 MDHEN, CDR2 SYDVKM. CDR3 length equals 18 residues. CDR3 DNA: TGTGCCAGCAGTTTAGATCATGGGTTGGGAGCGGGAGGGCGCGAGCAGTACTTC. The encoded protein is CASSLDHGLGAGGREQYF. Together with reference TRBV28 and TRBJ2-7, the CDR3 gives the full variable domain: DVKVTQSSRYLVKRTGEKVFLECVQDMDHENMFWYRQDPGLGLRLIYFSYDVKMKEKGDIPEGYSVSREKKERFSLILESASTNQTSMYLCASSLDHGLGAGGREQYFGPGTRLTVT.

This clone was recorded once. V usage is TRBV4-2 and J usage is TRBJ2-4, with D uncertain. V lost 0 bases and J 6 bases, leaving 6 bases between the germline ends. The CDR3 spans 13 residues. CDR1 and CDR2 (germline): LGHNA, YNFKEQ. The DNA of the CDR3 is TGTGCCAGCAGCCAAGATCTAGGAAACATTCAGTACTTC. Translated, it gives CASSQDLGNIQYF.

CDR3 DNA sequence: TGTGCCAGCAGCTTAGCCCCGGGACTAGCGGGAGAGGAGACCCAGTACTTC. Translated, it gives CASSLAPGLAGEETQYF. The chain couples TRBV11-2 to TRBJ2-5, with 14 nucleotides matching TRBD2. V shed 1 base, J shed 5 bases, and the junction held 6 bases outside the gene matches. The CDR3 extends over 17 amino acids. CDR1 and CDR2 from the germline V gene are SGHAT and FQNNGV.

V is TRBV5-1 and J is TRBJ2-7; D not certain. Trimming stripped 1 base from V and 6 bases from J, with 17 bases between. Germline V gene data show CDR1 as SGHRS and CDR2 as YFSETQ. CDR3 length equals 15 residues. As DNA, the CDR3 is TGCGCCAGCAGCTTGACTCCATTCGGTGCCCTCGAGCAGTACTTC. Its translation: CASSLTPFGALEQYF. The full variable domain, its missing parts supplied by reference TRBV5-1 and TRBJ2-7, is KAGVTQTPRYLIKTRGQQVTLSCSPISGHRSVSWYQQTPGQGLQFLFEYFSETQRNKGNFPGRFSGRQFSNSRSEMNVSTLELGDSALYLCASSLTPFGALEQYFGPGTRLTVT.

The chain combines TRBV19 with TRBJ2-2; no clear D. Germline V CDR1 and CDR2: LNHDA, SQIVND (reference sequence). Trimming cost V 2 bases and J 6 bases, with 10 bases left between them. The CDR3 runs to 14 residues. The CDR3: CASSISLQAGELFF. The CDR3 DNA reads TGTGCCAGTAGTATAAGTCTCCAGGCCGGGGAGCTGTTTTTT. The full variable domain, in which reference TRBV19 and TRBJ2-2 provide the parts outside the CDR3, is DGGITQSPKYLFRKEGQNVTLSCEQNLNHDAMYWYRQDPGQGLRLIYYSQIVNDFQKGDIAEGYSVSREKKESFPLTVTSAQKNPTAFYLCASSISLQAGELFFGEGSRLTVL.

The V and J genes are TRBV4-3 and TRBJ2-5, with D unclear. The germline gives CDR1 LGHNA, CDR2 YSLEER. V lost 0 bases to trimming and J lost 4 bases, with 3 bases between them. The CDR3 length is 12 residues. The CDR3: CASSQDRETQYF. CDR3 bases: TGCGCCAGCAGCCAAGATCGAGAGACCCAGTACTTC.

The chain carries TRBV6-5 and TRBJ2-2; D possibly corresponds to TRBD2 (6 bases). Trimming removed 1 base at V and 7 bases at J, with 13 bases between. The CDR3 spans 15 residues. Germline lookup yields CDR1 MNHEY and CDR2 SVGAGI. CDR3 sequence (DNA): TGTGCCAGCAGTTACTTCGGGGGAGCGGGCGGGGAGCTGTTTTTT. Translation: CASSYFGGAGGELFF.

This chain joins TRBV5-4 and TRBJ1-4; D might be TRBD1 (6 bases). The V and J ends lost 2 bases and 3 bases respectively, with 11 bases between them. CDR3 length: 15 residues. The germline CDR1 and CDR2 sequences are SGHNT and YYREEE (reference sequence). This chain's CDR3 is CASSLQQGANEKLFF. CDR3 nucleotides: TGTGCCAGCAGCTTACAACAGGGAGCTAATGAAAAACTGTTTTTT.

The V and J genes are TRBV28 and TRBJ1-2; 7 bases map to TRBD1. V was pared by 6 bases and J by 4 bases, with 2 bases of the junction left unmatched. Germline-derived CDR1 and CDR2 are MDHEN and SYDVKM. This CDR3 contains 12 residues. CDR3 in amino acids: CASRTGSYGYTF. The CDR3 DNA reads as TGTGCCAGCAGGACAGGGAGCTATGGCTACACCTTC.

The chain recombines TRBV27 with TRBJ1-4; TRBD1 is a possible D gene (5 bases). CDR1 is MNHEY and CDR2 is SMNVEV in the germline V gene (reference sequence). The CDR3 has 13 residues. Between the trimmed V and J ends, which lost 7 bases and 3 bases, there was a span of 9 bases. This CDR3 is CASKAGSNEKLFF. The DNA of the CDR3 is TGTGCCAGCAAAGCAGGGTCTAATGAAAAACTGTTTTTT.

This rearrangement joins TRBV25-1 to TRBJ2-1, with 12 bases matching TRBD2. Germline V gives CDR1 MGHDK, CDR2 SYGVNS. There are 14 residues in the CDR3. J gave up 7 bases and V 6 bases, and 4 bases lay outside the gene matches. The CDR3 sequence is CASRTSGSQNEQFF. The CDR3 DNA reads as TGTGCCAGCAGGACTAGCGGGAGTCAAAATGAGCAGTTCTTC.